This TCR beta chain was found in a study of control samples from healthy donors and cancer patients. The CDR3 contains 14 residues. The V gene's germline CDR1 is MNHEY and CDR2 SVGAGI. V shed 2 bases and J shed 0 bases, with 5 bases lying between them. This table comes from immunoSEQ multiplex PCR, and its TCRdb copy is limited to in-frame clones, with some not included. The table lists 390,000 or so clones, 75% to 95% of them singletons. This clonotype originated in a man in his forties or fifties with head and neck cancer. Material: PBMCs. This chain joins TRBV6-5 and TRBJ1-3; perhaps TRBD1 as D (5 bases). This CDR3 is CASSYRGSGNTIYF. The CDR3 nucleotides are TGTGCCAGCAGTTACAGGGGCTCTGGAAACACCATATATTTT.